A selection of T cell receptor beta chains follows, all from one sample in a study of response to subunit inactivated influenza vaccine. TCRdb redid the calling of the RT-PCR reads with MiXCR, one entry per CDR3 protein. Found here are 700,000 to 900,000 distinct CDR3 sequences, 21% of them singletons; the top ten hold more than 8.5%. Sequenced here: PBMCs from blood, sampled 4 to 6 days after vaccination. These receptors were collected from a man aged 50 to 60 who received an inactivated influenza vaccine. The CDR3 runs from the conserved cysteine through the conserved F or W. Fields, in order: D gene, J gene, clone size, V gene, CDR3 DNA, CDR3 protein. The D gene is left open where the match is weak. Only part of the rows carry a size: once, few, many, or a class if the clone is expanded.

.	TRBJ2-7	few	TRBV29-1	TGCAGCGTTGAGGGGGGAGCCTACGAGCAGTACTTC	CSVEGGAYEQYF
TRBD2	TRBJ2-5	.	TRBV28	TGTGCCAGCAGTTGGATCCTAGCGGGAGGGGGGGAGACCCAGTACTTC	CASSWILAGGGETQYF
TRBD2	TRBJ2-7	few	TRBV18	TGTGCCAGCTCACCGGCAGGCGGGGGGGTCTACGAGCAGTACTTC	CASSPAGGGVYEQYF
.	TRBJ1-6	.	TRBV12-3/TRBV12-4	TGTGCCAGCAGTTTAGCTTTTAGAGAGAATTCACCCCTCCACTTT	CASSLAFRENSPLHF
.	TRBJ2-7	.	TRBV20-1	TGCAGTGCTAAACAACTATACGAGCAGTACTTC	CSAKQLYEQYF
.	TRBJ2-2	many	TRBV5-6	TGTGCCAGCAGCTTGGTGCAGGGGATCGGGGAGCTGTTTTTT	CASSLVQGIGELFF
.	TRBJ2-7	.	TRBV12-3/TRBV12-4	TGTGCCAGCAGTTTCCACGACACTTCCTACGAGCAGTACTTC	CASSFHDTSYEQYF
.	TRBJ1-2	.	TRBV3-1	TGTGCCAGCAGCCAAGATGGGAGGAAAGGCTACACCTTC	CASSQDGRKGYTF
.	TRBJ2-2	.	TRBV7-9	TGTGCCAGCAGCTTAAACGTGCGTAGCACCGGGGAGCTGTTTTTT	CASSLNVRSTGELFF
.	TRBJ2-7	.	TRBV7-9	TGTGCCAGCAGCTTAGATCACAGGGACGAGCAGTACTTC	CASSLDHRDEQYF
TRBD2	TRBJ2-6	.	TRBV6-1	TGTGCCAGCAGGAGACGGGAGGACGTCCTGACTTTC	CASRRREDVLTF
TRBD2	TRBJ2-1	many	TRBV4-3	TGCGCCAGCAGCCAAGATATCACAGCGGGAGGTTACAATGAGCAGTTCTTC	CASSQDITAGGYNEQFF
.	TRBJ2-5	few	TRBV21-1	TGTGCCAGCAGCAAAGTCACTGTGGGGACTAGCGGGAGCGGGGAGACCCAGTACTTC	CASSKVTVGTSGSGETQYF
.	TRBJ2-7	.	TRBV5-1	TGCGCCAGCAGATCCGGGACACCCTTTTCCTACGAGCAGTACTTC	CASRSGTPFSYEQYF
.	TRBJ1-6	.	TRBV28	TGTGCCAGCAGTCTCCTTGGCCCAACCAGAGGGTATAATTCACCCCTCCACTTT	CASSLLGPTRGYNSPLHF
TRBD1	TRBJ1-1	.	TRBV5-1	TGCGCCAGCAGCTACACAGGGGTGCCTGAAGCTTTCTTT	CASSYTGVPEAFF
TRBD2	TRBJ2-1	many	TRBV28	TGTGCCAGCAGTCCTATTACGAACCTAGCGGGAGGACCCTACAATGAGCAGTTCTTC	CASSPITNLAGGPYNEQFF
.	TRBJ2-1	.	TRBV20-1	TGCAGTGCTAGAGATTTACGGCTAGCATCCAATGAGCAGTTCTTC	CSARDLRLASNEQFF
.	TRBJ2-5	.	TRBV10-1	TGCGCCAGCCAAACAGGGCAACAAGAGACCCAGTACTTC	CASQTGQQETQYF
TRBD1	TRBJ2-3	few	TRBV6-2/TRBV6-3	TGTGCCAGCAGTTACGGACGACACAGGGGGCCCACAGATACGCAGTATTTT	CASSYGRHRGPTDTQYF
TRBD2	TRBJ2-2	.	TRBV5-6	TGTGCCAGCAGCTCCCCTTCAGGGTTGCCGGGACTAGCGAACACCGGGGAGCTGTTTTTT	CASSSPSGLPGLANTGELFF
TRBD1	TRBJ2-7	.	TRBV13	TGTGCCAGCAGCTCTGCCGGGACAGGGGTAAGCTCCTACGAGCAGTACTTC	CASSSAGTGVSSYEQYF
.	TRBJ2-7	many	TRBV20-1	TGCAGTGCTCCCGGGGCCTCGAACGAGCAGTACTTC	CSAPGASNEQYF
TRBD2	TRBJ2-5	few	TRBV20-1	TGCAGTGCTAGAGGGATCCGACTAGCGGGGGGCCAAGAGACCCAGTACTTC	CSARGIRLAGGQETQYF
.	TRBJ2-7	.	TRBV12-3/TRBV12-4	TGTGCCAGCAGTTTGGGTGGTGTGGTCGAGCAGTACTTC	CASSLGGVVEQYF
.	TRBJ2-7	many	TRBV12-3/TRBV12-4	TGTGCCAGCAGTTTCCCAGGGCCCAACGAGCAGTACTTC	CASSFPGPNEQYF
TRBD1	TRBJ2-1	.	TRBV6-2/TRBV6-3	TGTGCCAGCAGAACGACAGGGGGCTTCTACAATGAGCAGTTCTTC	CASRTTGGFYNEQFF
.	TRBJ1-1	.	TRBV29-1	TGCAGCGTCCTGTTAGGGAGGGGTGGCACTGAAGCTTTCTTT	CSVLLGRGGTEAFF
TRBD2	TRBJ2-3	.	TRBV11-2	TGTGCCAGCAGCTCCAGAGTGACTAGCGGACAAAGCACAGATACGCAGTATTTT	CASSSRVTSGQSTDTQYF
.	TRBJ2-1	many	TRBV7-2	TGTGCCAGCAGCTTAGCCGTTGAGCAGTTCTTC	CASSLAVEQFF
.	TRBJ2-7	many	TRBV10-3	TGTGCCATCAGTGGATCCCGTGGTAGCGGATCCTCCTACGAGCAGTACTTC	CAISGSRGSGSSYEQYF
.	TRBJ1-1	few	TRBV5-1	TGCGCCAGCAGCTTGGAACAGCGGATGAACACTGAAGCTTTCTTT	CASSLEQRMNTEAFF
.	TRBJ2-3	few	TRBV6-1	TGTGCCAGCTCCGGGTTGGCTAGCCGCGCAGATACGCAGTATTTT	CASSGLASRADTQYF
.	TRBJ1-4	.	TRBV16	TGTGCCAGCAGCCAATCGAGGGGCTTGGGAGAAAAACTGTTTTTT	CASSQSRGLGEKLFF
.	TRBJ2-1	few	TRBV2	TGTGCCAGCAAACAGACAGGCTTGTACAATGAGCAGTTCTTC	CASKQTGLYNEQFF